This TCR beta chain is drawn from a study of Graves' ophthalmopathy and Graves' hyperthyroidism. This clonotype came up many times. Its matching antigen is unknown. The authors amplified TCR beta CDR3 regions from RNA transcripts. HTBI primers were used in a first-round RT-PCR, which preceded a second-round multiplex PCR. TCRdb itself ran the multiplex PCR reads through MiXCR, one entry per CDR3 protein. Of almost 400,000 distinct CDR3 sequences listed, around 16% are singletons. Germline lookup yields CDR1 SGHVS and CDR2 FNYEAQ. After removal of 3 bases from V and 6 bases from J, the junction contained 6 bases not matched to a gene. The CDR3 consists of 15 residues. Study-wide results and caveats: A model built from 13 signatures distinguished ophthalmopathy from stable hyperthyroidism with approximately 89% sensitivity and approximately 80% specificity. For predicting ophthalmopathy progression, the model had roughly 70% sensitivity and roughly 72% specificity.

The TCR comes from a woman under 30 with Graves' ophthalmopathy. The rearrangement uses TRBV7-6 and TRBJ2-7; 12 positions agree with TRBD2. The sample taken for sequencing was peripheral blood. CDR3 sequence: CASSLTSGGPFEQYF. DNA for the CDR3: TGTGCCAGCAGCTTGACTAGCGGGGGCCCTTTCGAGCAGTACTTC.